This T cell receptor beta chain stems from a study of cytomegalovirus exposure and HLA in healthy donors. Broader study findings: V segments that were indistinguishable, TRBV6-2 and TRBV6-3 among them, were omitted from analysis. In an earlier analysis, productive rearrangement rates for most beta V segments clustered near 87% or 30%.

Germline V gives CDR1 SEHNR, CDR2 FQNEAQ (reference sequence). The trim removed 5 bases at V and 6 bases at J, leaving 10 bases unmatched. The CDR3 length is 16 residues. Use of 60 Vbeta and 13 Jbeta primers characterized the PCR. Measured with immunoSEQ multiplex PCR; TCRdb has only the in-frame clones, and not every one. This table holds some 190,000 clones, about 80% found once. About this clone itself: Its antigen is unidentified.

This chain joins TRBV7-9 and TRBJ1-6, with TRBD1 identical over 7 bases. The source is a man between 40 and 49 years old in good health and CMV-seropositive. The sample taken for sequencing was PBMCs. The DNA for the CDR3 is TGTGCCAGCAGCCCCCCCCGGACAGGAGTTAATTCACCCCTCCACTTT. Translation gives CASSPPRTGVNSPLHF.